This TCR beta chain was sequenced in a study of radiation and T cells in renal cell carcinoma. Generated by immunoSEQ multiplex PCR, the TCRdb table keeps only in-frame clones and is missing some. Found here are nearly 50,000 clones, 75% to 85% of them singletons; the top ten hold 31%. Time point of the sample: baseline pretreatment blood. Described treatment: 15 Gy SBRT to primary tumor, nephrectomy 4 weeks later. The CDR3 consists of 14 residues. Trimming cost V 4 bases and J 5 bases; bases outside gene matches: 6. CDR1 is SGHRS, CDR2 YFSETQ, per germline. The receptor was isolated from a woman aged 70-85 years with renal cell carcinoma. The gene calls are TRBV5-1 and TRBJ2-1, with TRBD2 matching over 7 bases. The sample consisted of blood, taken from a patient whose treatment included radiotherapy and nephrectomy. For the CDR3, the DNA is TGCGCCAGCAGCACACTAGCGACCAACAATGAGCAGTTCTTC. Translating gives CASSTLATNNEQFF.